The present TCR beta chain was sequenced within a study of metastatic and nonmetastatic thyroid tumors (dated by TCRdb to 2019 to 2021). In terms of the full investigation: Repertoires from peripheral blood and from tumor or nodule tissue samples of malignant and benign thyroid patients were compared. The full study reports these points: In both blood and tumor samples, malignant tumors were reported to have significantly higher TCR beta diversity than benign nodules.

CDR1 and CDR2, per the germline V gene (reference sequence), are LNHDA and SQIVND. V is cut by 5 bases and J by 1 base, and the space between the germline ends is 18 bases. The CDR3 sequence holds 17 residues, the cysteine and phenylalanine included. The only DNA kept is the CDR3, 51 bases in frame from the first base. At least ten counts were recorded for this clone. The antigen it binds to is not known. No base quality values were provided; no much bigger clone lies one nucleotide off. Libraries were constructed by PCR. The data were produced on an Illumina HiSeq 4000. The TCR beta-chain CDR3 region of each patient was profiled by high-throughput sequencing. On the authors' methods: A classifier to discriminate distant-metastatic papillary thyroid cancer patients was built from CDR3 differences across clinicopathological groups. The Shannon index was used to assess repertoire diversity, and the Morisita-Horn index was used to assess tumor-blood repertoire similarity. TCRdb passed the public sequencing reads through fastp at Q25 and MiXCR, retaining productive beta sequences. These V and J calls rely on TCRdb rather than the paper's analysis. This sample is represented by around 10,000 clones; roughly 12% of them were singletons. The ten largest clones take up over 9.5% of the sample.

None of the patients had been given any treatment before thyroid surgery. Using T-cell receptor beta sequencing, the study looked back at clinical samples from patients collected from the early 2010s to the late 2010s. Input material: blood. This clonotype was sampled from a female donor with papillary thyroid cancer or a benign thyroid nodule (not recorded which). Some clones in this sample may be carry-over from other donors' samples. The V and J genes are TRBV19 and TRBJ1-5, with a tentative D gene TRBD1 over 5 matching bases. The encoded CDR3 is CASSRDGPIASNQPQHF. The nucleotides are TGTGCCAGTAGTCGGGACGGACCGATTGCGAGCAATCAGCCCCAGCATTTT.